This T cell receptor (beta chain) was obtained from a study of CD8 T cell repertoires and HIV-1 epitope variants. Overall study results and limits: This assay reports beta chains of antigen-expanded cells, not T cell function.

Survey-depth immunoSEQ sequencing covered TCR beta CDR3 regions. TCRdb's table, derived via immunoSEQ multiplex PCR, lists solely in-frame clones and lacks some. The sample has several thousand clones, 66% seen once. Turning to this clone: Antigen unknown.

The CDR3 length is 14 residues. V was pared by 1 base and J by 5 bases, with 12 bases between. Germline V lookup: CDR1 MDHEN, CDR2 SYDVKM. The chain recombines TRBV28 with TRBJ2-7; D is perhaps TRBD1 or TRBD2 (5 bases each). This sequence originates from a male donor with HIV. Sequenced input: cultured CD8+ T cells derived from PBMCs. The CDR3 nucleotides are TGTGCCAGCAGTTTATATGGGGGTACCCACGAGCAGTACTTC. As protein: CASSLYGGTHEQYF.